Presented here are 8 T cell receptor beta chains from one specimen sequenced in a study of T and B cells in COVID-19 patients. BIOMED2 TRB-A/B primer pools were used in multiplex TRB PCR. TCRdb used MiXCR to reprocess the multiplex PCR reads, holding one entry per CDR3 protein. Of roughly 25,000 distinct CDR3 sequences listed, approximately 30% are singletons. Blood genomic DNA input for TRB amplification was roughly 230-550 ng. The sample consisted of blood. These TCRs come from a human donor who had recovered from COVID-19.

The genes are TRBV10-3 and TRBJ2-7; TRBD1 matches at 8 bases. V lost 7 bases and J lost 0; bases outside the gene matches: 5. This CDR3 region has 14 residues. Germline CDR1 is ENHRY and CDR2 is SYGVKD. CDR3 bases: TGTGCCATCACCTGGGACAGGAACTCCTACGAGCAGTACTTC. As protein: CAITWDRNSYEQYF.

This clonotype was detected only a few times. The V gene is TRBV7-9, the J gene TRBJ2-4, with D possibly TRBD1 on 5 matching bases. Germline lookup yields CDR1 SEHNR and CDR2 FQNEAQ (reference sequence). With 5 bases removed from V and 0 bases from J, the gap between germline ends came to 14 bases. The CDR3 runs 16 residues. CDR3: CASSPRGAIAKNIQYF. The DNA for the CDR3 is TGTGCCAGCAGCCCCCGTGGGGCCATAGCCAAAAACATTCAGTACTTC.

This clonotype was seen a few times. CDR3 amino acids: CASLLDSNQPQHF. The CDR3, as DNA: TGTGCCAGTCTATTAGACAGCAATCAGCCCCAGCATTTT. The chain links TRBV6-1 to TRBJ1-5; D is unclear. Germline V gene lookup returns CDR1 MNHNS and CDR2 SASEGT. V was trimmed by 9 bases and J by 1 base, leaving 10 bases between them. CDR3 length: 13 residues.

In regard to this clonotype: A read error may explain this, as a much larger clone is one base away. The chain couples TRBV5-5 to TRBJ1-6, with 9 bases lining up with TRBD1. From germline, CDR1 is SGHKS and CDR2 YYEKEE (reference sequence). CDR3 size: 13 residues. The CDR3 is CVSTGTGNSPLHF. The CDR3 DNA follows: TGTGTCAGCACCGGGACAGGGAACTCACCCCTCCACTTT.

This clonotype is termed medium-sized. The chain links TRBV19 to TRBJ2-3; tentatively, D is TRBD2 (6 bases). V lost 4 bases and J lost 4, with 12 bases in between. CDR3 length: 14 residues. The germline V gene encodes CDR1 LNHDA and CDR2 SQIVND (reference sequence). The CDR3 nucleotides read TGTGCCAGTAGTACGGCGGGAAGTCCAGATACGCAGTATTTT. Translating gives CASSTAGSPDTQYF.

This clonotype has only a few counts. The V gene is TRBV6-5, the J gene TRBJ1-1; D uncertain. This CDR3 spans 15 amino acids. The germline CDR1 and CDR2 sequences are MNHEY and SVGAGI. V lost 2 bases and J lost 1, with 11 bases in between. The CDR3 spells CASSYLLKGNTEAFF. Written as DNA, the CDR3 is TGTGCCAGCAGTTACCTCCTCAAGGGGAACACTGAAGCTTTCTTT.

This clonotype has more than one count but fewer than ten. In DNA, the CDR3 is TGTGCCAGCTCACCGGACAGTACCTACGAGCAGTACTTC. It specifies CASSPDSTYEQYF. This chain joins TRBV18 and TRBJ2-7, with D possibly matching TRBD1 (6 bases). Germline V CDR1 and CDR2: KGHSH, LQKENI. The CDR3 is 13 amino acids. Deletions cut 3 bases from V and 2 bases from J, with 8 bases between.

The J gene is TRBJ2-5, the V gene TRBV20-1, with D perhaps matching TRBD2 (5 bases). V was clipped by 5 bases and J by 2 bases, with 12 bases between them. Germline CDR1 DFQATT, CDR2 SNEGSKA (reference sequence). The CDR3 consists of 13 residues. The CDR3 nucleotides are TGCAGTGCTCGCCGGGATTCTCAAGAGACCCAGTACTTC. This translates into CSARRDSQETQYF.